This is a list of T cell receptor beta chains from one sample in a study of shared clonotypes between healthy human individuals. Clones were sequenced by immunoSEQ multiplex PCR, and TCRdb holds only the in-frame ones, with some missing. The table has 400,000 to 600,000 clones, roughly 79% seen once. The sequenced material came from PBMCs. The receptor set was obtained from a woman in her 40s in good health. Some clones in this sample may be carry-over from other donors' samples. The CDR3 runs from the conserved cysteine through the conserved F or W.

v_call	j_call	cdr3_aa
TRBV7-2	TRBJ2-3	CASSLWAGESDTQYF
TRBV15	TRBJ2-1	CATSREVPSSYNEQFF
TRBV18	TRBJ2-5	CASSPLAASDAETQYF
TRBV9	TRBJ1-4	CASAGSNRGEKLFF
TRBV6-5	TRBJ2-3	CASSYAAGGSTDTQYF
TRBV4-3	TRBJ2-2	CASSPTRNTGELFF
TRBV4-1	TRBJ1-2	CASSRYPRGQAVNYGYTF
TRBV28	TRBJ2-2	CASSFTNTFTGELFF
TRBV9	TRBJ1-1	CASSVGSGTEAFF
TRBV9	TRBJ1-3	CASSVATGGVENTIYF
TRBV7-9	TRBJ2-3	CASSFQAPQDTQYF
TRBV6-6	TRBJ2-5	CASSQGQGVTQYF
TRBV7-2	TRBJ2-5	CASSLNGRARETQYF
TRBV7-6	TRBJ2-5	CASSLGGREWETQYF
TRBV28	TRBJ2-7	CASWRGEGLYEQYF
TRBV15	TRBJ1-1	CATSRDQGPGTEAFF
TRBV28	TRBJ1-1	CASSLPGTETEAFF
TRBV5-1	TRBJ2-7	CASNPLADGYEQYF
TRBV2	TRBJ1-1	CASIPGIAFF
TRBV2	TRBJ2-7	CASSTRTGSSEQYF
TRBV11-2	TRBJ2-7	CASSPGTSGAYEQYF
TRBV30	TRBJ1-2	CAWRGPGGGYTF
TRBV11-2	TRBJ2-7	CASSLNFPYEQYF
TRBV9	TRBJ1-2	CASSVGGLLNYGYTF
TRBV19	TRBJ2-6	CASSIDLGAAGANVLTF
TRBV5-1	TRBJ2-7	CASSLVEASYEQYF
TRBV19	TRBJ1-5	CASSAGNRNQPQHF
TRBV19	TRBJ2-1	CASQGQIPNEQFF
TRBV7-3	TRBJ1-2	CASSLTAQGYGYTF
TRBV18	TRBJ2-4	CASSPGQGASRGIQYF
TRBV4-2	TRBJ2-4	CASSQARTSGRDLAKNIQYF
TRBV6-1	TRBJ2-3	CASSELSGHTDTQYF
TRBV6-4	TRBJ2-2	CASSPAENTGELFF
TRBV7-8	TRBJ2-7	CASSLGRGRYEQYF
TRBV6-1	TRBJ1-4	CASSESPAAADEKLFF
TRBV19	TRBJ2-5	CASSISPTSGRAGGDQETQYF
TRBV5-6	NA	CASILAGQAQDEQYF
TRBV6-5	TRBJ2-7	CASSSNPGKAYEQYF
TRBV10-3	TRBJ2-6	CATVDTQRSYSGANVLTF
TRBV18	TRBJ2-5	CASSPAGETQYF
TRBV19	TRBJ2-1	CASMTGPYNEQFF